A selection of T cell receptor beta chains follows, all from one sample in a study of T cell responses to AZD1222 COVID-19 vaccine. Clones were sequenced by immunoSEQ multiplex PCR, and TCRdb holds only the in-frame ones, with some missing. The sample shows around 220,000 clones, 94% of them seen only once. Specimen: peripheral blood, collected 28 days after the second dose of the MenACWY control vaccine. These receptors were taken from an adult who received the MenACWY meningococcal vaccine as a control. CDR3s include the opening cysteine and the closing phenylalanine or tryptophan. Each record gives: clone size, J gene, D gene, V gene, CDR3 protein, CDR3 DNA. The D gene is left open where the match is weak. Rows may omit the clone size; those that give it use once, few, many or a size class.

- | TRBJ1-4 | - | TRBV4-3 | CASSQDWGGGTNEKLFF | TGCGCCAGCAGCCAAGACTGGGGTGGGGGAACTAATGAAAAACTGTTTTTT
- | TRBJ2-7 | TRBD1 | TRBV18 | CASSLDREGVYEQYF | TGTGCCAGCTCCCTCGACAGGGAAGGGGTCTACGAGCAGTACTTC
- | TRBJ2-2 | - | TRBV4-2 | CASSHKRAGDTGELFF | TGTGCCAGCAGCCACAAAAGGGCAGGAGACACCGGGGAGCTGTTTTTT
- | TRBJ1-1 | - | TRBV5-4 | CASSLGGDNMNTEAFF | TGTGCCAGCAGCTTGGGTGGGGACAACATGAACACTGAAGCTTTCTTT
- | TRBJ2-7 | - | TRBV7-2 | CASSLMGLSSYEQYF | TGTGCCAGCAGCTTGATGGGCCTAAGCTCCTACGAGCAGTACTTC
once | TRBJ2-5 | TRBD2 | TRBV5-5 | CASIATSGPGAQYF | TGTGCCAGCATAGCAACTAGCGGCCCTGGGGCCCAGTACTTC
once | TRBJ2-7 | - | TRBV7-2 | CASSLGTRGEQYF | TGTGCCAGCAGCTTAGGGACACGTGGCGAGCAGTACTTC
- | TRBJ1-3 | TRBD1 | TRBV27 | CASSLSGGSRNTIYF | TGTGCCAGCAGTTTATCAGGGGGCAGTCGAAACACCATATATTTT
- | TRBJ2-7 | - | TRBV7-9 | CASSWSGNEQYF | TGTGCCAGCAGCTGGTCAGGGAACGAGCAGTACTTC
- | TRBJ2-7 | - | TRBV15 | CATSRGPLTGTTSYEQYF | TGTGCCACCAGCAGAGGCCCTCTAACAGGGACCACCTCCTACGAGCAGTACTTC
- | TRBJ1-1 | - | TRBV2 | CASSGPLTGKNTEAFF | TGTGCCAGCAGTGGACCCCTGACAGGAAAGAACACTGAAGCTTTCTTT
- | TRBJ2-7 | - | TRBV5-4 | CASKLATGPSYEQYF | TGTGCCAGCAAGCTAGCGACAGGGCCCTCCTACGAGCAGTACTTC
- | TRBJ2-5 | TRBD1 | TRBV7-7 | CASSPGDRGQETQYF | TGTGCTAGCAGCCCCGGAGACAGGGGCCAAGAGACCCAGTACTTC
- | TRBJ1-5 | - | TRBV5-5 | CASSLGVGGSNQPQHF | TGTGCCAGCAGCTTGGGGGTCGGGGGTAGCAATCAGCCCCAGCATTTT
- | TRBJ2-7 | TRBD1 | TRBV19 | CASSTEGQGSYEQYF | TGTGCCAGTAGTACTGAGGGACAGGGCTCCTACGAGCAGTACTTC
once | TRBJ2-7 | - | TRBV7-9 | CASSLGRGRYSYEQYF | TGTGCCAGCAGCTTAGGGCGAGGGCGGTACTCCTACGAGCAGTACTTC
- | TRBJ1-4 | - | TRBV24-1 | CATSGGDNEKLFF | TGTGCCACCAGTGGGGGTGATAATGAAAAACTGTTTTTT
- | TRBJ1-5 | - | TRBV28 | CASSLPRGGTEPQHF | TGTGCCAGCAGCCTCCCCCGAGGAGGCACTGAGCCCCAGCATTTT
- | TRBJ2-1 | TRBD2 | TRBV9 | CASSALTSSNEQFF | TGTGCCAGCAGCGCCCTGACTAGCAGCAATGAGCAGTTCTTC
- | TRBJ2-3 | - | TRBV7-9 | CASSRWGESDTQYF | TGTGCCAGCAGCCGGTGGGGGGAGTCAGATACGCAGTATTTT
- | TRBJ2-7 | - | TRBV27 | CASSSDSLGAGEQYF | TGTGCCAGCAGTTCCGATTCTTTGGGGGCCGGCGAGCAGTACTTC
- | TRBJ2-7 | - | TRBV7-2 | CASSLAGDGQYF | TGTGCCAGCAGCTTAGCGGGGGATGGGCAGTACTTC
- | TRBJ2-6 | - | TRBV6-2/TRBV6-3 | CASSYSGANVLTF | TGTGCCAGCAGTTACTCTGGGGCCAACGTCCTGACTTTC
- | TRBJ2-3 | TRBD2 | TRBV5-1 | CASSPWASGDTQYF | TGCGCCAGCAGCCCGTGGGCTAGCGGAGATACGCAGTATTTT
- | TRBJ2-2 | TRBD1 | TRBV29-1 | CSVGTGDTGELFF | TGCAGCGTTGGGACAGGGGACACCGGGGAGCTGTTTTTT
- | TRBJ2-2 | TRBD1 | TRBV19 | CASSIRTGAGSLNTGELFF | TGTGCCAGTAGTATCCGGACAGGGGCTGGTAGTTTGAACACCGGGGAGCTGTTTTTT
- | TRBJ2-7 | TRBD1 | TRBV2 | CASRKQGAASEQYF | TGTGCCAGCAGGAAACAGGGGGCCGCGTCCGAGCAGTACTTC
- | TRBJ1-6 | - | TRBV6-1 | CASSDVLRSYNSPLHF | TGTGCCAGCAGTGACGTGCTGCGCTCCTATAATTCACCCCTCCACTTT
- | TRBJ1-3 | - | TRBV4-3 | CASSQSRSGNTIYF | TGCGCCAGCAGCCAAAGTCGCTCTGGAAACACCATATATTTT
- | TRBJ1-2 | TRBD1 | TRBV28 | CASSYTTGGGGYTF | TGTGCCAGCAGTTATACGACAGGGGGCGGGGGCTACACCTTC
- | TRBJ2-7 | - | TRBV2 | CASNGASYEQYF | TGTGCCAGCAATGGTGCCTCCTACGAGCAGTACTTC
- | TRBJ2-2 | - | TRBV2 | CASSDQLPHTGELFF | TGTGCCAGCAGTGACCAACTACCCCACACCGGGGAGCTGTTTTTT
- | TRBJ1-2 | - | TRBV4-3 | CASSQGWDRIYGYTF | TGCGCCAGCAGCCAAGGCTGGGACCGGATCTATGGCTACACCTTC
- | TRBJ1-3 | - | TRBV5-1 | CASRKGDRGTGNTIYF | TGCGCCAGCAGGAAAGGAGACCGTGGCACTGGAAACACCATATATTTT
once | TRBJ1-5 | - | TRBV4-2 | CASSQLWGINQPQHF | TGTGCCAGCAGCCAATTGTGGGGGATAAATCAGCCCCAGCATTTT